These T cell receptor beta chains were read from a single sample in a study of shared clonotypes between healthy human individuals. Profiling relied on immunoSEQ multiplex PCR, and the TCRdb table lists in-frame clones only, not all of them. The sample gives approximately 1.9 million clones, around 93% of which show up once; more than 1.5% is in the top ten. The sample was naive CD8+ T cells from PBMCs. The source is a man between 18 and 29 years old in good health. Some clones in this sample may be carry-over from other donors' samples. Both conserved end residues are part of each CDR3. The D gene is left open where the match is weak. The size entry is marked missing in some rows and otherwise reads once, few, many or a size class.

abundance: NA; v_gene: TRBV18; j_gene: TRBJ1-1; d_gene: NA; CDR3nt: TGTGCCAGCTCACCAGATACTTTAACAGGGTTCGCTGAAGCTTTCTTT; CDR3aa: CASSPDTLTGFAEAFF
abundance: NA; v_gene: TRBV10-2; j_gene: TRBJ2-7; d_gene: NA; CDR3nt: TGCGCCAGCAGGGAGGGTTACGAGCAGTACTTC; CDR3aa: CASREGYEQYF
abundance: NA; v_gene: TRBV28; j_gene: TRBJ2-7; d_gene: NA; CDR3nt: TGTGGCTGTTGGACGGATTCCTACGAGCAGTACTTC; CDR3aa: CGCWTDSYEQYF
abundance: NA; v_gene: TRBV28; j_gene: TRBJ1-5; d_gene: NA; CDR3nt: TGTGCCAGCAGCCTGACTCGGGGGGGCAATCAGCCCCAGCATTTT; CDR3aa: CASSLTRGGNQPQHF
abundance: NA; v_gene: TRBV28; j_gene: TRBJ2-5; d_gene: NA; CDR3nt: TGTGCCAGCAGTTTATCCCACCGGGGCCAAGAGACCCAGTACTTC; CDR3aa: CASSLSHRGQETQYF
abundance: NA; v_gene: TRBV7-8; j_gene: TRBJ1-5; d_gene: NA; CDR3nt: TGTGCCAGCAGCCATACGCAGGTTGATCAGCCCCAGCATTTT; CDR3aa: CASSHTQVDQPQHF
abundance: NA; v_gene: TRBV5-6; j_gene: TRBJ1-4; d_gene: TRBD1; CDR3nt: TGTGCCAGCAGCAGGGGACAGTGGGAAAAACTGTTTTTT; CDR3aa: CASSRGQWEKLFF
abundance: NA; v_gene: TRBV7-9; j_gene: TRBJ2-7; d_gene: NA; CDR3nt: TGTGCCAGCAGCTTAGTTTCGGGGTACGAGCAGTACTTC; CDR3aa: CASSLVSGYEQYF
abundance: NA; v_gene: TRBV29-1; j_gene: TRBJ2-1; d_gene: NA; CDR3nt: TGCAGCGTTGCCGACAATGAGCAGTTCTTC; CDR3aa: CSVADNEQFF
abundance: NA; v_gene: TRBV13; j_gene: TRBJ1-3; d_gene: TRBD1; CDR3nt: TGTGCCAGCAGCTCAAGGACAGGGACTGGAAACACCATATATTTT; CDR3aa: CASSSRTGTGNTIYF
abundance: NA; v_gene: TRBV7-3; j_gene: TRBJ2-7; d_gene: NA; CDR3nt: TGTGCCAGCAGCTGGACTGCGAGCTCCTACGAGCAGTACTTC; CDR3aa: CASSWTASSYEQYF
abundance: NA; v_gene: TRBV7-9; j_gene: TRBJ1-4; d_gene: TRBD1; CDR3nt: TGTGCCAGCAGCTCCTCAGGGGGCGTGGGTGAAAAACTGTTTTTT; CDR3aa: CASSSSGGVGEKLFF
abundance: NA; v_gene: TRBV10-3; j_gene: TRBJ1-3; d_gene: NA; CDR3nt: TGTGCCATCAGTGCGGGACGATTTGGCCCCGGCTCTGGAAACACCATATATTTT; CDR3aa: CAISAGRFGPGSGNTIYF
abundance: NA; v_gene: TRBV6-5; j_gene: TRBJ2-7; d_gene: NA; CDR3nt: TGTGCCAGCAGTTACGCCGGGGGGCGGGGTCGGGAGCAGTACTTC; CDR3aa: CASSYAGGRGREQYF
abundance: NA; v_gene: TRBV7-9; j_gene: TRBJ2-2; d_gene: TRBD1; CDR3nt: TGTGCCAGCAGCCCTACAGGGGGCTTGGGCACCGGGGAGCTGTTTTTT; CDR3aa: CASSPTGGLGTGELFF
abundance: NA; v_gene: TRBV5-1; j_gene: TRBJ1-1; d_gene: NA; CDR3nt: TGCGCCAGCAGCTTGGACGCCGCCGGGAGGGAAGCTTTCTTT; CDR3aa: CASSLDAAGREAFF
abundance: NA; v_gene: TRBV6-6; j_gene: TRBJ1-5; d_gene: NA; CDR3nt: TGTGCCAGCAGTTACTCGAGACGGGTCGATCAGCCCCAGCATTTT; CDR3aa: CASSYSRRVDQPQHF
abundance: NA; v_gene: TRBV9; j_gene: TRBJ2-5; d_gene: NA; CDR3nt: TGTGCCAGCAGCGTAGGCAGCGCCCGGGTGGGAGAGACCCAGTACTTC; CDR3aa: CASSVGSARVGETQYF
abundance: NA; v_gene: TRBV28; j_gene: TRBJ2-7; d_gene: TRBD1; CDR3nt: TGTGCCAGCAGCCAGGGACAGGAGTCCTACGAGCAGTACTTC; CDR3aa: CASSQGQESYEQYF
abundance: NA; v_gene: TRBV7-9; j_gene: TRBJ2-1; d_gene: NA; CDR3nt: TGTGCCAGCAGCTTGCCATCCACAGGCGCCCCCGGCAATGAGCAGTTCTTC; CDR3aa: CASSLPSTGAPGNEQFF
abundance: few; v_gene: TRBV2; j_gene: TRBJ2-7; d_gene: NA; CDR3nt: TGTGCCAGCAGCCGACGAACAGGAGACGAGCAGTACTTC; CDR3aa: CASSRRTGDEQYF
abundance: NA; v_gene: TRBV13; j_gene: TRBJ1-3; d_gene: NA; CDR3nt: TGTGCCAGCAGTTATCTCTCTGGAAACACCATATATTTT; CDR3aa: CASSYLSGNTIYF
abundance: NA; v_gene: TRBV13; j_gene: TRBJ2-7; d_gene: NA; CDR3nt: TGTGCCAGCAGCTTAACCCCCCTAGCCGAGCAGTACTTC; CDR3aa: CASSLTPLAEQYF
abundance: NA; v_gene: TRBV19; j_gene: TRBJ1-5; d_gene: NA; CDR3nt: TGTGCCAGTAGTATAAGGCAGGGCAATCAGCCCCAGCATTTT; CDR3aa: CASSIRQGNQPQHF
abundance: NA; v_gene: TRBV19; j_gene: TRBJ1-1; d_gene: NA; CDR3nt: TGTGCCAGTAGTATATTCGGGGGGAGCACTGAAGCTTTCTTT; CDR3aa: CASSIFGGSTEAFF
abundance: NA; v_gene: TRBV27; j_gene: TRBJ2-2; d_gene: NA; CDR3nt: TGTGCCAGCAGTTTCTCCCAGACAGGGAGGCGCACCGGGGAGCTGTTTTTT; CDR3aa: CASSFSQTGRRTGELFF
abundance: NA; v_gene: TRBV25-1; j_gene: TRBJ1-4; d_gene: NA; CDR3nt: TGTGCCAGCAGTTTATTTGAAAAACTGTTTTTT; CDR3aa: CASSLFEKLFF
abundance: once; v_gene: TRBV5-6; j_gene: TRBJ2-3; d_gene: NA; CDR3nt: TGTGCCAGCAGCCCGGCTGAGGGAGCGAACACAGATACGCAGTATTTT; CDR3aa: CASSPAEGANTDTQYF
abundance: NA; v_gene: TRBV4-1; j_gene: TRBJ2-6; d_gene: NA; CDR3nt: TGCGCCAGCAGCCAAAGGGGCCCTGGGGCCAACGTCCTGACTTTC; CDR3aa: CASSQRGPGANVLTF
abundance: NA; v_gene: TRBV10-1; j_gene: TRBJ2-7; d_gene: NA; CDR3nt: TGCGCCAGCAGTGAGGGGACAAAAAGCTACGAGCAGTACTTC; CDR3aa: CASSEGTKSYEQYF
abundance: NA; v_gene: TRBV7-9; j_gene: TRBJ2-1; d_gene: NA; CDR3nt: TGTGCCAGCAGCAAACTGGGGGGGGCCCTACGAGATGAGCAGTTCTTC; CDR3aa: CASSKLGGALRDEQFF
abundance: once; v_gene: TRBV28; j_gene: TRBJ2-1; d_gene: TRBD2; CDR3nt: TGTGCCAGCAATCCCAGGAGCGGGATTACTTACAATGAGCAGTTCTTC; CDR3aa: CASNPRSGITYNEQFF
abundance: few; v_gene: TRBV28; j_gene: TRBJ1-1; d_gene: NA; CDR3nt: TGTGCCAGCAGTATAAACACTGAAGCTTTCTTT; CDR3aa: CASSINTEAFF
abundance: NA; v_gene: TRBV27; j_gene: TRBJ2-2; d_gene: TRBD2; CDR3nt: TGTGCCAGCAGTCCGACCCCTAGCGGGACCACCGGGGAGCTGTTTTTT; CDR3aa: CASSPTPSGTTGELFF
abundance: NA; v_gene: TRBV4-2; j_gene: TRBJ1-5; d_gene: NA; CDR3nt: TGTGCCAGCAGCCAGGTTAACAGGGATGGGAGCAATCAGCCCCAGCATTTT; CDR3aa: CASSQVNRDGSNQPQHF
abundance: once; v_gene: TRBV28; j_gene: TRBJ2-1; d_gene: TRBD2; CDR3nt: TGTGCCAGCAGTTTAGTCCTAGCGGGGGGCAGCTCCTACAATGAGCAGTTCTTC; CDR3aa: CASSLVLAGGSSYNEQFF
abundance: NA; v_gene: TRBV5-1; j_gene: TRBJ2-7; d_gene: TRBD1; CDR3nt: TGCGCCAGCAGCTTTGGGACAGGCGAGCAGTACTTC; CDR3aa: CASSFGTGEQYF